This T cell receptor (beta chain) was captured by sequencing in a study of blood T cell repertoires in COVID-19. In the study overall: Spain, Italy and the United States supplied samples that represented acute and convalescent COVID-19. Nucleic acid was either cDNA or gDNA, and it came from T cells, B-cell-depleted T cells, or PBMCs.

V dropped 1 base and J dropped 6 bases, with 6 bases sitting between them. Germline V gene lookup returns CDR1 MGHDK and CDR2 SYGVNS. There are 12 residues in the CDR3. In the authors' workflow: Cell counts per sample came from amplifying reference gene primers. Clones were read by immunoSEQ multiplex PCR, and TCRdb kept only the in-frame ones, dropping some. The DNA gave D and trimming, while V, J and clone size come from that table. Among roughly 70,000 clones listed, 76% were seen once. A Seattle source enrolled patients during active infection and followed them longitudinally. The receptor comes from a man in his 60s with COVID-19, enrolled during active disease. The V gene is TRBV25-1, the J gene TRBJ1-2; D unclear. Sequenced: peripheral blood. DNA of the CDR3: TGTGCCAGCAGTGAATTTCCCAATGGCTACACCTTC. Residues: CASSEFPNGYTF.